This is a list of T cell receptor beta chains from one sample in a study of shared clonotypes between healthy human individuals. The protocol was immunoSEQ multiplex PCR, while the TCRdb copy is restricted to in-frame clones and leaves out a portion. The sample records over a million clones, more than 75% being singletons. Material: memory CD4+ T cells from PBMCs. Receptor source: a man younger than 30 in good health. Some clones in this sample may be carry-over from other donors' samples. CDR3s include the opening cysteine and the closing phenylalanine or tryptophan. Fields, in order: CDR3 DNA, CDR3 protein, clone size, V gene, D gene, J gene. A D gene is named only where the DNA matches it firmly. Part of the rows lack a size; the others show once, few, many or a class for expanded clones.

TGTGCCAGCAGCTTAGTGAGGTGGGGCGATGGCTACACCTTC CASSLVRWGDGYTF NA TRBV7-9 NA TRBJ1-2
TGTGCCAGCAGTCCAGGACAGGGCTACGAGCAGTACTTC CASSPGQGYEQYF NA TRBV28 TRBD1 TRBJ2-7
TGTGCCAGCAGTGTAGTCCCAGCTGGAAACACCATATATTTT CASSVVPAGNTIYF few TRBV2 NA TRBJ1-3
TGTGCCAGTAGACCTAGGGAGGGCCGCTCTGGGGCCAACGTCCTGACTTTC CASRPREGRSGANVLTF NA TRBV19 TRBD2 TRBJ2-6
TGTGCCAGCAGCCAAGATAGACCCCACAATGAGCAGTTCTTC CASSQDRPHNEQFF NA TRBV4-2 NA TRBJ2-1
TGTGCCAGCAGCCCGGGGACCCTCACAGATACGCAGTATTTT CASSPGTLTDTQYF many TRBV7-3 NA TRBJ2-3
TGTGCCAGCAGCCCTCACCCAGACAGATCAACTAATGAAAAACTGTTTTTT CASSPHPDRSTNEKLFF NA TRBV5-5 NA TRBJ1-4
TGCAGCGTTGAGGGACAGGTATCTAACTATGGCTACACCTTC CSVEGQVSNYGYTF many TRBV29-1 TRBD1 TRBJ1-2
TGTGCCACCAAAACCGGGGTCCAAGAGACCCAGTACTTC CATKTGVQETQYF NA TRBV5-4 NA TRBJ2-5
TGCGCCAGCAGCAGGACTAGCGGGAGGGCCTACGAGCAGTACTTC CASSRTSGRAYEQYF NA TRBV5-1 TRBD2 TRBJ2-7
TGCGCCAGCACCATATCGGGCGGCAGTTCTGGGGCCAACGTCCTGACTTTC CASTISGGSSGANVLTF NA TRBV5-1 NA TRBJ2-6
TGCGCCAGCAGTCAAAGGGCCACCAGCTCCTACAATGAGCAGTTCTTC CASSQRATSSYNEQFF NA TRBV5-1 NA TRBJ2-1
TGCGCCAGCAGTGAGTCGCTGGGGGTTACTGAAGCTTTCTTT CASSESLGVTEAFF NA TRBV10-2 NA TRBJ1-1
TGTGCCAGCTCACAAGGGTCTCGGGAAAAACTGTTTTTT CASSQGSREKLFF NA TRBV18 NA TRBJ1-4
TGTGCCAGCAGTTACGTGGATCCCGGATACGAGCAGTACTTC CASSYVDPGYEQYF NA TRBV6-8 NA TRBJ2-7
TGTGCCAGCAGCTTGGGTGGGACAGACCGTGCAGATACGCAGTATTTT CASSLGGTDRADTQYF NA TRBV5-4 TRBD1 TRBJ2-3
TGTGCCAGCAGTGACTCAGGCAGGACGGGCACCGGGGAGCTGTTTTTT CASSDSGRTGTGELFF NA TRBV6-4 NA TRBJ2-2
TGTGCCAGCAGTTCACGAGCGGACTCCTACAATGAGCAGTTCTTC CASSSRADSYNEQFF NA TRBV28 NA TRBJ2-1
TGTGCCAGCAGCTTAGGTCCGGATCTCTCTGGAAACACCATATATTTT CASSLGPDLSGNTIYF once TRBV7-8 NA TRBJ1-3
TGTGCCAGCAGTTTAGGGTCAGGGGAAACAGATACGCAGTATTTT CASSLGSGETDTQYF NA TRBV27 NA TRBJ2-3
TGTGCCAGCAGCCCGGGGGGGGCGATACTATATGGCTACACCTTC CASSPGGAILYGYTF NA TRBV7-2 NA TRBJ1-2
TGTGCCAGCAGCTTAGGGACAGGGAGATACAATGAGCAGTTCTTC CASSLGTGRYNEQFF NA TRBV7-8 TRBD1 TRBJ2-1
TGTGCCAGCTCTTCCCCGTCTGTAAACACTGAAGCTTTCTTT CASSSPSVNTEAFF NA TRBV18 NA TRBJ1-1
TGTGCCAGCAGCTTTACTAGCGGGAGAAACCTGGGAGGGGGCGAGCAGTACTTC CASSFTSGRNLGGGEQYF NA TRBV5-4 TRBD2 TRBJ2-7
TGTGCCAGCTCACCATCAACGGACAGGAACACTGAAGCTTTCTTT CASSPSTDRNTEAFF once TRBV18 NA TRBJ1-1
TGTGCCAGTACCTCGGGACTAGCGGGAGGTTACGAGCAGTACTTC CASTSGLAGGYEQYF NA TRBV19 TRBD2 TRBJ2-7
TGCGCCAGCAGCCACGATTGGACAGGGGAGACCCAGTACTTC CASSHDWTGETQYF NA TRBV4-3 TRBD1 TRBJ2-5
TGTGCCTGGAGATCATCAGCTGATCAGCCCCAGCATTTT CAWRSSADQPQHF NA TRBV30 NA TRBJ1-5
TGTGCCAGCAGCGCCGACGTAGGGGGCCGGACAGTACGCAATGAGCAGTTCTTC CASSADVGGRTVRNEQFF NA TRBV9 TRBD1 TRBJ2-1
TGTGCCAGCTCGATGGCCTTAGCGGGATACGAGCAGTACTTC CASSMALAGYEQYF NA TRBV18 TRBD2 TRBJ2-7
TGCAGCGTCACACTAGCGGGAGGGCCTTACAATGAGCAGTTCTTC CSVTLAGGPYNEQFF once TRBV29-1 TRBD2 TRBJ2-1
TGTGCCTGGAGTCAGGGATTAGGCACAGATACGCAGTATTTT CAWSQGLGTDTQYF NA TRBV30 NA TRBJ2-3
TGTGCCAGCAGCTTCCTTGGGGGACCCGAGGGAGATACGCAGTATTTT CASSFLGGPEGDTQYF NA TRBV5-8 NA TRBJ2-3
TGTGCCAGCAGAGATACAGGGGGCAAGGGCTATGGCTACACCTTC CASRDTGGKGYGYTF NA TRBV27 TRBD1 TRBJ1-2
TGTGCTAGTGGTTTTACGGGCGGGCCGGGAACCAAGGGGAGGGAACAGTTCTTC CASGFTGGPGTKGREQFF NA TRBV12-5 TRBD2 TRBJ2-1
TGTGCCAGCTCCTTGGGGACACAAACCGGGGAGCTGTTTTTT CASSLGTQTGELFF NA TRBV18 NA TRBJ2-2
TGTGCCAGCTCACCGGGACAGGGAGACGAGCAGTACTTC CASSPGQGDEQYF once TRBV18 TRBD1 TRBJ2-7
TGTGCCAGCAGCCCTCGACTAGCGGAAATCACAGATACGCAGTATTTT CASSPRLAEITDTQYF few TRBV7-8 TRBD2 TRBJ2-3
TGTGCCAGCCAGAATGCGGAGAACTACGAGCAGTACTTC CASQNAENYEQYF NA TRBV6-6 NA TRBJ2-7
TGTGCCAGCAGTTACTCAGCAAGATTCAATCAGCCCCAGCATTTT CASSYSARFNQPQHF NA TRBV6-5 NA TRBJ1-5
TGCGCCAGCAGCTTCTCCGGGACTAGCGTAACCTACAATGAGCAGTTCTTC CASSFSGTSVTYNEQFF NA TRBV5-1 TRBD2 TRBJ2-1
TGTGCCAGCAGTGAATTCGGACCCGGCTACGAGCAGTACTTC CASSEFGPGYEQYF NA TRBV6-1 NA TRBJ2-7